This T cell receptor beta chain was recorded in a study of T cell changes during pregnancy in multiple sclerosis. CDR3 length equals 16 residues. V lost 6 bases and J lost 2, with 19 bases in between. The V gene's germline CDR1 is MNHEY and CDR2 SMNVEV (reference sequence). Some clones are missing from TCRdb's copy, which holds only in-frame ones; the method was immunoSEQ multiplex PCR. This table has about 67,000 clones, 92% appearing once. The chain is built from TRBV27 and TRBJ1-1, with D perhaps TRBD1 (6 bases). This TCR was recovered from a female donor in good health, enrolled as a control in a pregnancy study. The input for sequencing was peripheral blood, taken in the second trimester of pregnancy. CDR3 bases: TGTGCCAGCAGACGCTATTCCGGGACAACAAACACTGAAGCTTTCTTT. Translating gives CASRRYSGTTNTEAFF.